Listed here are 26 T cell receptor beta chains from one sample, sequenced in a study of spatial heterogeneity in lung cancer. MiXCR was run by TCRdb on the 5' RACE reads, yielding one entry per CDR3 protein. Of about 20,000 distinct CDR3 sequences detected, 10% appear once; the ten largest clones hold 36%. Time point denoted: blood at routine non-recurrence follow-up after resection. The sample was PBMCs, taken at follow-up. These TCRs come from a female donor with early-stage non-small cell lung cancer.

Many counts were recorded for this clonotype. The V call is TRBV9, the J call TRBJ2-7; 9 bases match TRBD1. The V and J ends lost 1 base and 6 bases, in that order; junction bases with no gene match: 2. This CDR3 contains 13 residues. CDR1 and CDR2 from the germline V gene are SGDLS and YYNGEE. The CDR3 spells CASSVTTGGEQYF. CDR3 DNA sequence: TGTGCCAGCAGCGTAACGACAGGGGGCGAGCAGTACTTC.

This clonotype was seen only a few times. This chain joins TRBV27 and TRBJ1-5, with TRBD1 matching over 7 bases. This CDR3 spans 17 amino acids. V shed 7 bases, J shed 0 bases, and the junction held 12 bases outside the gene matches. CDR1 is MNHEY and CDR2 is SMNVEV in the germline V gene (reference sequence). Here the CDR3 DNA reads TGTGCCAGCACCCCCCCGCTCGACAGGGATAGCAATCAGCCCCAGCATTTT. This codes for CASTPPLDRDSNQPQHF.

This clonotype has a count of ten or more. The rearrangement joins TRBV7-9 to TRBJ1-6; no clear D. This CDR3 contains 13 residues. The germline V gene encodes CDR1 SEHNR and CDR2 FQNEAQ (reference sequence). Trimming shortened V by 5 bases and J by 9 bases, and 11 bases separated the two germline ends. The CDR3 DNA is TGTGCCAGCAGCCCCGTTGAGGTTTCACCCCTCCACTTT. It encodes CASSPVEVSPLHF.

This clonotype was found many times. The gene calls are TRBV5-1 and TRBJ2-1, with a tentative D call TRBD2 (6 bases). This CDR3 contains 14 residues. Trimming removed 0 bases at V and 6 bases at J, with 10 bases between. CDR1 and CDR2 from the germline V gene are SGHRS and YFSETQ. The CDR3 here is CASSLVGSGNEQFF. The CDR3 DNA sequence: TGCGCCAGCAGCTTGGTGGGTAGCGGCAATGAGCAGTTCTTC. Full variable domain (remainder filled in from reference TRBV5-1 and TRBJ2-1): KAGVTQTPRYLIKTRGQQVTLSCSPISGHRSVSWYQQTPGQGLQFLFEYFSETQRNKGNFPGRFSGRQFSNSRSEMNVSTLELGDSALYLCASSLVGSGNEQFFGPGTRLTVL.

This clonotype was observed at least ten times. The gene calls are TRBV6-2 or TRBV6-3 and TRBJ1-2; D is uncertain. V lost 7 bases and J 7 bases, leaving 31 bases between the germline ends. The germline CDR1 and CDR2 sequences are MNHEY and SVGEGT. The CDR3 is 18 residues long. DNA for the CDR3: TGTGCCAGCACCCGCTCCGGGCGGTTACACGGTCCGACGGCTGGCTACACCTTC. Translated: CASTRSGRLHGPTAGYTF.

This clonotype was picked up a small number of times. V usage is TRBV28 and J usage is TRBJ2-2, with no clear D. Trimming cost V 6 bases and J 1 base, with 12 bases left between them. This CDR3 is built from 15 residues. Germline V lookup: CDR1 MDHEN, CDR2 SYDVKM. The CDR3 sequence is CASSSRVGNTGELFF. The CDR3 DNA reads TGTGCCAGCAGCTCCCGAGTGGGGAACACCGGGGAGCTGTTTTTT.

This clonotype appeared many times. The rearrangement links TRBV20-1 to TRBJ1-2, with no clear D. V was trimmed by 7 bases and J by 4 bases, leaving 10 bases between them. The germline gives CDR1 DFQATT, CDR2 SNEGSKA (reference sequence). The CDR3 runs to 11 residues. Written as DNA, the CDR3 is TGCAGTGGTGGCGGCTTCTATGGCTACACCTTC. This codes for CSGGGFYGYTF.

This clonotype was recorded a few times. This chain joins TRBV30 and TRBJ2-3; tentative D call: TRBD2 (6 bases). The CDR3 contains 13 residues. Deletions cut 1 base from V and 1 base from J, with 6 bases between. Germline CDR1 reads GTSNPN; CDR2 reads SVGIG (reference sequence). CDR3 coding DNA: TGTGCCTGGAGTGGCGGGGGCACAGATACGCAGTATTTT. This gives the protein CAWSGGGTDTQYF.

The sample holds many counts of this clonotype. This chain joins TRBV20-1 and TRBJ2-6; 7 bases fit TRBD1. The ends lost 6 bases at V and 0 bases at J; junction bases unmatched: 8. The CDR3 has 16 residues. Looked up from germline, CDR1 is DFQATT and CDR2 is SNEGSKA (reference sequence). The CDR3 DNA follows: TGCAGTGCAGGGGACAGCCCGCACTCTGGGGCCAACGTCCTGACTTTC. This codes for CSAGDSPHSGANVLTF.

This clonotype was detected ten times or more. The V gene is TRBV3-1, the J gene TRBJ2-1; 11 bases are a match to TRBD1. J was trimmed by 8 bases and V by 4 bases; bases with no gene match: 4. There are 14 residues in the CDR3. CDR1 is LGHDT and CDR2 is YNNKEL in the germline V gene (reference sequence). CDR3 in amino acids: CASSLRTGGDEQFF. CDR3 DNA sequence: TGTGCCAGCAGCCTTAGGACAGGGGGCGATGAGCAGTTCTTC.

This clonotype was seen ten or more times. J is TRBJ2-7 and V is TRBV28; a possible D gene is TRBD1 (5 bases). The CDR3 is made up of 13 amino acids. V lost 3 bases, J lost 0 bases, and 6 bases lay in between. CDR1 and CDR2 from the germline V gene are MDHEN and SYDVKM. As DNA, the CDR3 is TGTGCCAGCAGTTTGGACAACTCCTACGAGCAGTACTTC. Protein product: CASSLDNSYEQYF.

The sample holds many counts of this clonotype. The V gene is TRBV5-1, the J gene TRBJ1-2, with D perhaps matching TRBD1 (6 bases). The CDR3 runs to 16 residues. Deletions cut 0 bases from V and 9 bases from J, with 21 bases between. Germline assignment: CDR1 SGHRS and CDR2 YFSETQ. The CDR3 loop is CASSLDVVMGGDSYTF. The CDR3 region has the DNA TGCGCCAGCAGCTTGGACGTGGTAATGGGGGGCGATAGCTACACCTTC.

This clonotype was recorded at least ten times. The chain has TRBV24-1 and TRBJ2-5; either TRBD1 or TRBD2 may supply D (7 bases each). The V gene lost 3 bases and the J gene lost 3 bases, with 19 bases spanning the gap. The CDR3 length is 17 residues. Germline CDR1 is KGHDR and CDR2 is SFDVKD. CDR3 protein: CATSDPGPQGGKETQYF. The CDR3 DNA reads as TGTGCCACCAGTGATCCAGGCCCCCAGGGGGGGAAAGAGACCCAGTACTTC.

CDR3 nucleotide sequence: TGTGCCAGCAGCTTAGGGAGGCTAGCGGGGGTCGAAGATACGCAGTATTTT. Translation: CASSLGRLAGVEDTQYF. V and J are TRBV7-3 and TRBJ2-3; 10 nucleotides align to TRBD2. This CDR3 has 17 residues. V was clipped by 2 bases and J by 5 bases; unmatched bases: 10. Germline CDR1 and CDR2: SGHTA and FQGTGA.

This clonotype was seen a handful of times. The chain joins TRBV20-1 to TRBJ2-5; 7 positions match TRBD1. The CDR3 covers 13 residues. V trimming: 5 bases; J trimming: 3 bases; junction bases outside the gene matches: 6. Looked up from germline, CDR1 is DFQATT and CDR2 is SNEGSKA (reference sequence). CDR3 loop: CSAPGTGEETQYF. The CDR3 DNA sequence: TGCAGTGCTCCGGGTACAGGGGAAGAGACCCAGTACTTC.

This clonotype was found many times. The gene calls are TRBV7-2 and TRBJ2-1; D gene uncertain. The V end lost 8 bases, the J end lost 7 bases, and 12 bases lay between the germline ends. This CDR3 has 12 residues. Germline loops: CDR1 SGHTA, CDR2 FQGNSA. Written as DNA, the CDR3 is TGTGCCAGCCGCATACTGGGGAATGAGCAGTTCTTC. This codes for CASRILGNEQFF.

This clonotype was seen at least ten times. J is TRBJ2-5 and V is TRBV7-2; D unclear. CDR1 and CDR2 (germline): SGHTA, FQGNSA. This CDR3 has 13 residues. V lost 0 bases, J lost 4 bases, and 6 bases lay in between. The chain's CDR3 is CASSLAQPETQYF. CDR3 sequence (DNA): TGTGCCAGCAGCTTAGCCCAGCCAGAGACCCAGTACTTC.

This clonotype has at least ten counts. The CDR3 coding sequence is TGTGCCAGCTCACCGGCGGACAGGGTCGCCGCAGCTTTCTTT. Translation gives CASSPADRVAAAFF. This chain joins TRBV18 and TRBJ1-1; 8 bases agree with TRBD1. Germline assignment: CDR1 KGHSH and CDR2 LQKENI. V lost 3 bases and J lost 10; bases outside the gene matches: 10. The CDR3 has 14 residues.

This clonotype came up a few times. One end of the junction varies from germline; a read error may be responsible. The J gene is TRBJ2-4, the V gene TRBV3-1; a possible D gene is TRBD1 (6 bases). Germline V CDR1 and CDR2: LGHDT, YNNKEL (reference sequence). The CDR3 is 12 amino acids. The DNA of the CDR3 is TGTGCCAGCAGCCAGTCAGGGGCTCGAGTGCACTTC. It yields the protein CASSQSGARVHF.

This clonotype appeared a few times. The chain employs TRBV29-1 and TRBJ2-1; 8 nucleotides align to TRBD2. J was trimmed by 5 bases and V by 6 bases; bases with no gene match: 12. The germline V gene has CDR1 SQVTM and CDR2 ANQGSEA. The CDR3 runs 15 residues. This CDR3 reads CSVRLATNINNEQFF. For the CDR3, the DNA is TGCAGCGTCCGACTAGCGACCAACATCAACAATGAGCAGTTCTTC.

This clonotype came up many times. The chain links TRBV19 to TRBJ2-1, with TRBD2 matching over 7 bases. The CDR3 contains 17 residues. The ends lost 3 bases at V and 6 bases at J; junction bases unmatched: 14. The germline V gene encodes CDR1 LNHDA and CDR2 SQIVND (reference sequence). CDR3 sequence reads: CASSMFSGRAGVNEQFF. CDR3 in DNA: TGTGCCAGTAGTATGTTCTCTGGTCGGGCGGGAGTCAATGAGCAGTTCTTC.

In its sample, this clonotype was seen many times. The chain links TRBV27 to TRBJ1-2, with D hard to call. CDR3 size: 14 residues. Trimming left V 1 base short and J 6 bases short, with 12 bases between. Germline CDR1 and CDR2: MNHEY and SMNVEV (reference sequence). In nucleotides, the CDR3 is TGTGCCAGCAGTTTATTTCCGCCGGCCAATGGCTACACCTTC. Amino acids: CASSLFPPANGYTF.

This clonotype was seen ten or more times. The chain employs TRBV7-2 and TRBJ2-3; D not certain. There are 16 residues in the CDR3. Germline V CDR1 and CDR2: SGHTA, FQGNSA. With 8 bases removed from V and 0 bases from J, the gap between germline ends came to 18 bases. The CDR3 loop is CASLDRTYPSTDTQYF. The CDR3 region has the DNA TGTGCCAGCTTAGACCGAACATATCCTAGCACAGATACGCAGTATTTT.

Note on this clonotype: It may be a read error: a sequence one base away is much more abundant. V gene TRBV6-5 combines with J gene TRBJ2-3; TRBD2 is a possible D gene (7 bases). This CDR3 contains 14 residues. Trimming took off 6 bases at V and 3 bases at J, with 13 bases between the two ends. Per germline, CDR1 MNHEY and CDR2 SVGAGI. CDR3 coding DNA: TGTGCCAGCAGCATACAGGGAGGGACAGATACGCAGTATTTT. Its translation is CASSIQGGTDTQYF.

This clonotype was counted ten times or more. The chain joins TRBV7-2 to TRBJ1-6; 8 bases agree with TRBD1. The junction had 7 bases not matched to a gene; V was cut back by 5 bases and J by 13 bases. The CDR3 extends over 13 amino acids. Germline V gives CDR1 SGHTA, CDR2 FQGNSA. CDR3: CASSGKDREPLHF. In DNA, the CDR3 is TGTGCCAGCAGCGGAAAGGACAGGGAGCCCCTCCACTTT. The full variable domain, completed using reference TRBV7-2 and TRBJ1-6, is GAGVSQSPSNKVTEKGKDVELRCDPISGHTALYWYRQSLGQGLEFLIYFQGNSAPDKSGLPSDRFSAERTGGSVSTLTIQRTQQEDSAVYLCASSGKDREPLHFGNGTRLTVT.

This clonotype was seen many times. The chain employs TRBV27 and TRBJ2-5; the match to TRBD1 covers 7 bases. The junction had 8 bases not matched to a gene; V was cut back by 2 bases and J by 8 bases. CDR1 is MNHEY, CDR2 SMNVEV, per germline (reference sequence). This CDR3 spans 14 amino acids. CDR3 residues: CASSLNRGQGTQYF. The DNA for the CDR3 is TGTGCCAGCAGTTTAAACAGGGGCCAGGGAACCCAGTACTTC.